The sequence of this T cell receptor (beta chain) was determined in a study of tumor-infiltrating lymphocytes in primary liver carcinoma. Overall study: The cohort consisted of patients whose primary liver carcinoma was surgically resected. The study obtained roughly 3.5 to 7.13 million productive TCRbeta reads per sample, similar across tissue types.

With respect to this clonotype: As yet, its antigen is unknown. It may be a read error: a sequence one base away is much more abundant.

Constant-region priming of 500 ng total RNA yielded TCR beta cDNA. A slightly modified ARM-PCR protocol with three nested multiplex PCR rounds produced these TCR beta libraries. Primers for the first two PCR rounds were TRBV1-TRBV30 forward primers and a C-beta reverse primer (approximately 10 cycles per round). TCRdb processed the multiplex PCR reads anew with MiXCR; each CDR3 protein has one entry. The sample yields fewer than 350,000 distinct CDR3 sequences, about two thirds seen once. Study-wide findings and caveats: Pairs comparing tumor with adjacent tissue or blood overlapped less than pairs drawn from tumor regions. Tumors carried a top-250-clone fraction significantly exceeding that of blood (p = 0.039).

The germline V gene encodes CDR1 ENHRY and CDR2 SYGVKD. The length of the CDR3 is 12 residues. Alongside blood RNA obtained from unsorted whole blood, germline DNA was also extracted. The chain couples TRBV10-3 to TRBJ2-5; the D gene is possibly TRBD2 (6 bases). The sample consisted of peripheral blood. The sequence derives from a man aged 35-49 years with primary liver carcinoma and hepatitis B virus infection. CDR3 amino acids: CPTGGKQETQYF. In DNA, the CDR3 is TGTCCCACCGGCGGGAAACAAGAGACCCAGTACTTC.